This TCR beta chain is drawn from a study of blood T cell repertoires in COVID-19. Per the study methods: By means of reference gene primer amplification, nucleated cell counts were estimated. The protocol was immunoSEQ multiplex PCR, while the TCRdb copy is restricted to in-frame clones and leaves out a portion. V, J and clone size derive from that table, while D and trimming were established from the DNA sequence. The sample includes fewer than 35,000 clones, 70% to 90% of them seen just once. V shed 2 bases and J 5 bases; nucleotides not matched to a gene: 9. CDR1 and CDR2 (germline): KGHSH, LQKENI. The length of the CDR3 is 16 residues.

The chain has TRBV18 and TRBJ2-1; 7 bases match TRBD2. The sequence was collected from a human donor in a cohort sampled during active COVID-19. The sequencing sample was made of peripheral blood. CDR3 amino acids: CASSPWGGAPDNEQFF. As DNA, the CDR3 is TGTGCCAGCTCACCATGGGGGGGAGCACCCGACAATGAGCAGTTCTTC.